These 30 T cell receptor beta chains were sequenced from one sample in a study of T cells after yellow fever vaccination. TCRdb re-analysed the 5' RACE reads in MiXCR, keeping a single row per CDR3 protein. The table shows some 350,000 distinct CDR3 sequences, with approximately 4% occurring only once. Source: PBMCs, taken 5 days after the yellow fever booster vaccination. These receptors all come from a man between 18 and 35 years old who received the YFV17D yellow fever vaccine.

The rearrangement joins TRBV28 to TRBJ2-2; D is unresolved. Deletions cut 6 bases from V and 2 bases from J, with 13 bases between. Per germline, CDR1 MDHEN and CDR2 SYDVKM. The CDR3 runs to 15 residues. CDR3 loop: CASSLQLYNTGELFF. The CDR3 region has the DNA TGTGCCAGCAGCCTACAGCTATACAACACCGGGGAGCTGTTTTTT.

In this sample, this clonotype turned up a few times. The chain couples TRBV7-6 to TRBJ2-3; D may be TRBD2 (7 bases). The CDR3 totals 16 residues. Deletions cut 5 bases from V and 4 bases from J, with 19 bases between. Per germline, CDR1 SGHVS and CDR2 FNYEAQ. As DNA, the CDR3 is TGTGCCAGCAGCGTCGGGGGCGGGGGAGGCGCAGATACGCAGTATTTT. Amino acid sequence: CASSVGGGGGADTQYF.

This clonotype was seen only a few times. V is TRBV5-4 and J is TRBJ2-5; TRBD2 matches at 7 bases. With V trimmed by 3 bases and J by 8 bases, 7 bases remained unmatched. The CDR3 extends over 13 amino acids. Germline-derived CDR1 and CDR2 are SGHNT and YYREEE (reference sequence). CDR3 region: CASSSRGDETQYF. The CDR3 DNA follows: TGTGCCAGCAGCTCCCGGGGGGACGAAACCCAGTACTTC. Drawing the rest from reference TRBV5-4 and TRBJ2-5, the complete variable domain is ETGVTQSPTHLIKTRGQQVTLRCSSQSGHNTVSWYQQALGQGPQFIFQYYREEENGRGNFPPRFSGLQFPNYSSELNVNALELDDSALYLCASSSRGDETQYFGPGTRLLVL.

Ten or more counts support this clonotype. V usage is TRBV5-1 and J usage is TRBJ2-7; D unclear. Germline-derived CDR1 and CDR2 are SGHRS and YFSETQ. The CDR3 sequence is 13 residues long. Trimming took 5 bases from V and 0 from J, leaving 9 bases between them. In nucleotides, the CDR3 is TGCGCCAGCAGGGACGGTGTCTCCTACGAGCAGTACTTC. Its translation is CASRDGVSYEQYF.

This clonotype was seen at least ten times. The chain is built from TRBV20-1 and TRBJ2-5; the D gene is possibly TRBD2 (5 bases). The germline gives CDR1 DFQATT, CDR2 SNEGSKA (reference sequence). The CDR3 consists of 11 residues. The V end was cut by 6 bases, the J end by 4 bases, with 9 bases between. This CDR3 reads CSAPRGETQYF. Here the CDR3 DNA reads TGCAGTGCCCCTCGGGGAGAGACCCAGTACTTC.

In this sample, this clonotype turned up many times. The chain combines TRBV7-9 with TRBJ2-1; 11 bases fit TRBD1. This CDR3 is 16 amino acids long. J was trimmed by 7 bases and V by 0 bases; bases with no gene match: 5. Per the germline V gene, CDR1 is SEHNR and CDR2 is FQNEAQ (reference sequence). Written as DNA, the CDR3 is TGTGCCAGCAGCTTAGCCGGGACAGGGGGATCGAATGAGCAGTTCTTC. Amino acid sequence: CASSLAGTGGSNEQFF.

This clonotype was observed a few times. V is TRBV4-2 and J is TRBJ1-1; D is perhaps TRBD1 (6 bases). The CDR3 has 17 amino acids. V lost 2 bases and J 0 bases, leaving 16 bases between the germline ends. In germline, CDR1 is LGHNA, CDR2 YNFKEQ. The CDR3 coding sequence is TGTGCCAGCAGCCAACTCGTGGGGGGCAGGGTGAACACTGAAGCTTTCTTT. Protein: CASSQLVGGRVNTEAFF.

There are many counts of this clonotype. This chain connects TRBV4-1 to TRBJ2-1; 9 bases match TRBD2. V was pared by 0 bases and J by 5 bases, with 8 bases of the junction left unmatched. CDR1 and CDR2 from the germline V gene are MGHRA and YSYEKL. The CDR3 extends over 17 amino acids. This CDR3 reads CASSQDWAGGLDNEQFF. Written as DNA, the CDR3 is TGCGCCAGCAGCCAAGATTGGGCGGGGGGGTTGGACAATGAGCAGTTCTTC.

This clonotype was seen many times. This chain links TRBV5-1 with TRBJ2-1; D is unclear. Between the trimmed V and J ends, which lost 2 bases and 1 base, there was a span of 10 bases. CDR1 SGHRS and CDR2 YFSETQ come from the germline V gene. The CDR3 runs 15 residues. This chain's CDR3 is CASSLLQNSYNEQFF. For the CDR3, the DNA is TGCGCCAGCAGCTTACTTCAGAATTCCTACAATGAGCAGTTCTTC.

In this sample, this clonotype turned up many times. The rearrangement links TRBV27 to TRBJ1-1; maybe TRBD1 (5 bases). Germline V gene lookup returns CDR1 MNHEY and CDR2 SMNVEV (reference sequence). The CDR3 spans 15 residues. V shed 7 bases and J shed 0 bases, with 15 bases lying between them. The CDR3 bases are TGTGCCAGCATTCCGCAGGGAGATATGAACACTGAAGCTTTCTTT. This encodes CASIPQGDMNTEAFF.

On this clonotype itself: The junction does not match germline at one end; this may be a read error. This sequence joins TRBV7-6 and TRBJ2-6; D is possibly TRBD1 (5 bases). The CDR3 covers 15 residues. The V gene's germline CDR1 is SGHVS and CDR2 FNYEAQ. As DNA, the CDR3 is TGTGCCAGCAGCTTTACGGTGTCTGGGGCCAAGGTCCTGACTTTC. Protein sequence: CASSFTVSGAKVLTF.

The CDR3 bases are TGTGCCAGCAGCCAACAGGGGGCCTATGGCTACACCTTC. It yields the protein CASSQQGAYGYTF. The rearrangement uses TRBV14 and TRBJ1-2; 8 bases fit TRBD1. V gave up 2 bases and J gave up 4 bases; unmatched junction bases: 0. The CDR3 runs 13 residues. Germline V gene data show CDR1 as SGHDN and CDR2 as FVKESK. Combining the CDR3 with reference TRBV14 and TRBJ1-2 gives the whole variable domain EAGVTQFPSHSVIEKGQTVTLRCDPISGHDNLYWYRRVMGKEIKFLLHFVKESKQDESGMPNNRFLAERTGGTYSTLKVQPAELEDSGVYFCASSQQGAYGYTFGSGTRLTVV.

This sequence joins TRBV11-2 and TRBJ2-7; no firm D call. The CDR3 covers 15 residues. CDR1 and CDR2 (germline): SGHAT, FQNNGV. V was shortened by 2 bases and J by 3 bases, with 14 bases between the two germline ends. The CDR3 here is CASSLLTAAIYEQYF. In DNA, the CDR3 is TGTGCCAGCAGCTTATTGACGGCTGCCATCTACGAGCAGTACTTC.

Only a few counts were recorded for this clonotype. The chain combines TRBV7-8 with TRBJ1-1; weak D call: TRBD1 (5 bases). The CDR3 runs to 15 residues. The V end lost 6 bases, the J end lost 0 bases, and 14 bases lay between the germline ends. Germline assignment: CDR1 SGHVS and CDR2 FQNEAQ. This CDR3 is CASRRTPMMNTEAFF. CDR3 coding DNA: TGTGCCAGCAGACGGACACCTATGATGAACACTGAAGCTTTCTTT.

The J gene is TRBJ1-4, the V gene TRBV12-3 or TRBV12-4, with D perhaps matching TRBD1 (6 bases). This CDR3 is built from 16 residues. Trimming took off 5 bases at V and 5 bases at J, with 18 bases between the two ends. The CDR3 sequence: CASSRGRGGPNEKLFF. The CDR3 DNA reads TGTGCCAGCAGTCGCGGGCGCGGGGGGCCAAATGAAAAACTGTTTTTT.

Only a few counts were recorded for this clonotype. The chain couples TRBV6-5 to TRBJ2-3; 8 nucleotides match TRBD2. The CDR3 is 17 residues long. J gave up 4 bases and V 0 bases, and 9 bases lay outside the gene matches. Germline V lookup: CDR1 MNHEY, CDR2 SVGAGI. The CDR3 DNA reads TGTGCCAGCAGTTACTCCCCCCCCGCGGGGGGTCCAGATACGCAGTATTTT. It codes for CASSYSPPAGGPDTQYF.

This clonotype occurred a few times. The gene calls are TRBV11-2 and TRBJ2-1, with D possibly matching TRBD2 (5 bases). Germline values: CDR1 SGHAT, CDR2 FQNNGV. The CDR3 is 16 residues long. Between the trimmed V and J ends, which lost 7 bases and 4 bases, there was a span of 20 bases. The CDR3 nucleotides are TGTGCCAGCACCCTGCGTGCCGAGCGGAGATACAATGAGCAGTTCTTC. It codes for CASTLRAERRYNEQFF.

This clonotype was observed many times. V gene TRBV6-2 or TRBV6-3 combines with J gene TRBJ2-1; 13 nucleotides agree with TRBD2. CDR3 length: 18 residues. Germline values: CDR1 MNHEY, CDR2 SVGEGT. J lost 3 bases, V lost 6 bases, and 11 bases had no gene match. The CDR3 loop reads CASRGGLAGVPLYNEQFF. The CDR3 region has the DNA TGTGCCAGCAGGGGTGGACTAGCGGGGGTACCCCTCTACAATGAGCAGTTCTTC.

This clonotype has just a few counts. The chain links TRBV4-3 to TRBJ1-6; D gene ambiguous. CDR3 length: 17 amino acids. Between the trimmed V and J ends, which lost 0 bases and 0 bases, there was a span of 9 bases. Germline CDR1 reads LGHNA; CDR2 reads YSLEER. In nucleotides, the CDR3 is TGCGCCAGCAGCCAAGACCGTGTGAGCTCCTATAATTCACCCCTCCACTTT. Amino acid sequence: CASSQDRVSSYNSPLHF.

This clonotype was seen only a few times. The J gene is TRBJ2-5, the V gene TRBV29-1; 9 nucleotides align to TRBD1. In germline, CDR1 is SQVTM, CDR2 ANQGSEA. There are 16 residues in the CDR3. V lost 0 bases, J lost 1 base, and 6 bases stayed unmatched. For the CDR3, the DNA is TGCAGCGTTGAAGATCCCGGGACAGGGTCCCAAGAGACCCAGTACTTC. As protein: CSVEDPGTGSQETQYF. Full variable domain (outside the CDR3, taken from reference TRBV29-1 and TRBJ2-5): SAVISQKPSRDICQRGTSLTIQCQVDSQVTMMFWYRQQPGQSLTLIATANQGSEATYESGFVIDKFPISRPNLTFSTLTVSNMSPEDSSIYLCSVEDPGTGSQETQYFGPGTRLLVL.

This clonotype was detected a few times. The V and J genes are TRBV6-5 and TRBJ2-1; the D is unclear. The CDR3 consists of 14 residues. V was trimmed by 6 bases and J by 0 bases, leaving 9 bases between them. Germline CDR1 is MNHEY and CDR2 is SVGAGI. CDR3 in DNA: TGTGCCAGCAGCCTCATGGGCTCCTACAATGAGCAGTTCTTC. Translated: CASSLMGSYNEQFF.

The chain joins TRBV20-1 to TRBJ1-1, with TRBD1 identical over 8 bases. Germline trimming cut 5 bases from V and 3 bases from J; bases unmatched to any gene: 8. Germline CDR1 reads DFQATT; CDR2 reads SNEGSKA (reference sequence). The CDR3 covers 14 residues. The CDR3 DNA is TGCAGTGCTGTCTCAGGGGGCCCCTACACTGAAGCTTTCTTT. The encoded protein is CSAVSGGPYTEAFF.

The J gene is TRBJ2-3, the V gene TRBV7-2, with 8 bases fitting TRBD1. In germline, CDR1 is SGHTA, CDR2 FQGNSA. This CDR3 is 14 amino acids long. V was clipped by 8 bases and J by 3 bases; unmatched bases: 7. CDR3 DNA: TGTGCCAGCCGCAGGGGGCGCGGGACAGATACGCAGTATTTT. Its translation: CASRRGRGTDTQYF.

A few counts support this clonotype. CDR3 region: CASSTLVSETQYF. For the CDR3, the DNA is TGCGCCAGCAGCACACTAGTGTCGGAGACCCAGTACTTC. The rearrangement joins TRBV5-1 to TRBJ2-5; a weak D match, TRBD2 (5 bases). Germline lookup yields CDR1 SGHRS and CDR2 YFSETQ. Trimming left V 4 bases short and J 5 bases short, with 12 bases between. The CDR3 consists of 13 residues.

The chain employs TRBV29-1 and TRBJ2-1; no definite D call. The CDR3 length is 14 residues. V lost 2 bases, J lost 4 bases, and 12 bases lay in between. Germline V gene data show CDR1 as SQVTM and CDR2 as ANQGSEA. This CDR3 reads CSVEWYESYNEQFF. CDR3 sequence (DNA): TGCAGCGTTGAATGGTACGAAAGTTACAATGAGCAGTTCTTC.

This clonotype has just a few counts. The chain couples TRBV7-2 to TRBJ2-5; a possible D gene is TRBD2 (6 bases). In germline, CDR1 is SGHTA, CDR2 FQGNSA. The CDR3 length is 16 residues. Trimming pared 0 bases from V and 5 bases from J, leaving 16 bases between. The CDR3 loop reads CASSLAGGAHGETQYF. The CDR3 coding sequence is TGTGCCAGCAGCTTAGCGGGGGGAGCTCATGGGGAGACCCAGTACTTC.

This clonotype was counted only a few times. The chain links TRBV18 to TRBJ2-7; D not resolved. The CDR3 is made up of 13 amino acids. Trimming stripped 2 bases from V and 5 bases from J, with 10 bases between. From germline, CDR1 is KGHSH and CDR2 LQKENI. In nucleotides, the CDR3 is TGTGCCAGCTCACCAACTCACTTCCACGAGCAGTACGTC. It encodes CASSPTHFHEQYV.

The V call is TRBV6-2 or TRBV6-3, the J call TRBJ1-5; D gene ambiguous. This CDR3 region has 14 residues. The germline V gene encodes CDR1 MNHEY and CDR2 SVGEGT. With 6 bases removed from V and 3 bases from J, the gap between germline ends came to 12 bases. CDR3 nucleotides: TGTGCCAGCAGCCACCCTCGGGCCAATCAGCCCCAGCATTTT. It encodes CASSHPRANQPQHF.

This clonotype has ten or more counts. The chain couples TRBV6-6 to TRBJ1-1; D is ambiguous. The V gene lost 6 bases and the J gene lost 3 bases, with 17 bases spanning the gap. Germline CDR1 reads MNHNY; CDR2 reads SVGAGI (reference sequence). The CDR3 length is 15 residues. CDR3 residues: CASRNYAERDTEAFF. DNA of the CDR3: TGTGCCAGCAGAAATTACGCGGAAAGGGACACTGAAGCTTTCTTT.

This clonotype appeared a few times. The chain employs TRBV4-1 and TRBJ2-3; 9 bases line up with TRBD1. The V segment lost 2 bases and the J segment 6 bases; nucleotides outside the gene matches: 9. Germline CDR1 and CDR2: MGHRA and YSYEKL. The CDR3 runs 16 residues. The CDR3 DNA reads TGCGCCAGCAGCCAAATCGGGACAGGGTTTGGGGATACGCAGTATTTT. Its translation is CASSQIGTGFGDTQYF.